This T cell receptor (beta chain) was documented in a study of T cell responses to AZD1222 COVID-19 vaccine. There are 14 residues in the CDR3. Trimming removed 1 base from V and 0 bases from J, with 5 bases in between. Per germline, CDR1 KGHDR and CDR2 SFDVKD. Whole-study results and caveats: Researchers report vaccine-associated CD4 TCRs spanning spike, with dominance at 160-218 and 743-854. Recipients of two AZD1222 doses showed rising Spike-specific TCR breadth and depth. Donors were mostly white British, more females; clonal diversity possibly underestimated. All repertoire sampling was performed exclusively after the peak T cell response.

As for this clone: Its target is unknown.

The assay was immunoSEQ multiplex PCR, and TCRdb's table has in-frame clones only and misses some. The data contain roughly 50,000 clones, approximately 89% of them seen just once; the ten biggest clones take up approximately 5.3%. The specimen was peripheral blood, collected 28 days after the second AZD1222 dose. The TCR was taken from an adult who received the AZD1222 COVID-19 vaccine. The gene calls are TRBV24-1 and TRBJ1-2; D gene ambiguous. Here the CDR3 DNA reads TGTGCCACCAGTGATTTCACAGCTAACTATGGCTACACCTTC. Translated: CATSDFTANYGYTF.